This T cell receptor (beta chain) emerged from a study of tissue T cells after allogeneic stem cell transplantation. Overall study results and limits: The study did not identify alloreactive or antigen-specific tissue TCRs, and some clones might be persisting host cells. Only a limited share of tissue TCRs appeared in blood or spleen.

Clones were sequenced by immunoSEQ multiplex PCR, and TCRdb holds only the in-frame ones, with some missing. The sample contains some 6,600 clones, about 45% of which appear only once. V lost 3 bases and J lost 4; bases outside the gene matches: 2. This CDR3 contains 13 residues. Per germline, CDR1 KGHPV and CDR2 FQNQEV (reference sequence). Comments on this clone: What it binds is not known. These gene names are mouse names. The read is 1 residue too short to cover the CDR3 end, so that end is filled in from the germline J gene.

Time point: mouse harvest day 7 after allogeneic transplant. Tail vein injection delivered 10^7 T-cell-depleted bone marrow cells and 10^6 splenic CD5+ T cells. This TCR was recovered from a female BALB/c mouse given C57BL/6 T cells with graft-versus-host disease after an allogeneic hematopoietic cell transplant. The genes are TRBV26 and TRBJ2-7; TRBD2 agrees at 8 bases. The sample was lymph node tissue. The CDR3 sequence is CASSLTGGYEQYF. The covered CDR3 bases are TGTGCCAGCAGTCTAACTGGGGGTTATGAACAGTAC.